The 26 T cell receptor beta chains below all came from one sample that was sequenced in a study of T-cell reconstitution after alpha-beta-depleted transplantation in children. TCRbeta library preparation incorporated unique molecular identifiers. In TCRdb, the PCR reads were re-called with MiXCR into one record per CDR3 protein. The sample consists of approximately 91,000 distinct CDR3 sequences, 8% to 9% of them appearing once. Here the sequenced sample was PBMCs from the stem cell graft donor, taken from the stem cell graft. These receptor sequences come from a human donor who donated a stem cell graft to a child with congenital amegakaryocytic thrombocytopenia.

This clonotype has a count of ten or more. The DNA of the CDR3 is TGTGCCAGCAGCCCACGGGGACGGGGCCTCACAGATACGCAGTATTTT. Its protein is CASSPRGRGLTDTQYF. The chain has TRBV4-2 and TRBJ2-3, with D possibly called TRBD1 or TRBD2 (5 bases each). CDR3 size: 16 residues. Germline CDR1 LGHNA, CDR2 YNFKEQ. V was shortened by 4 bases and J by 2 bases, with 16 bases between the two germline ends.

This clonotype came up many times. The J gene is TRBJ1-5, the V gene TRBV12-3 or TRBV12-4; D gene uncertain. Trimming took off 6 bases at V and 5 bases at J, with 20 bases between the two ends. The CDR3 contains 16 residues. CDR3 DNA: TGTGCCAGCAGCAGAGCCCCGGGAGCTAGGGATCAGCCCCAGCATTTT. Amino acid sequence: CASSRAPGARDQPQHF.

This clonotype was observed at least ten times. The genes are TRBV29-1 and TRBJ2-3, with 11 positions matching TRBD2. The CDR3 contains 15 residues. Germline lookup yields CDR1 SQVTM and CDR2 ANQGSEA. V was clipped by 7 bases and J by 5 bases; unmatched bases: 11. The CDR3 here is CSGKRTSGREDTQYF. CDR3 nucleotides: TGCAGCGGCAAACGCACTAGCGGGAGAGAAGATACGCAGTATTTT.

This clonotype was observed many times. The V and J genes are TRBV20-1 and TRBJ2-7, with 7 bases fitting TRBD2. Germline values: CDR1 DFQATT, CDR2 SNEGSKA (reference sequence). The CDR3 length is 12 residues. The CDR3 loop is CSGQRDAYEQYF. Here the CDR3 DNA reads TGCAGCGGCCAGCGGGATGCATACGAGCAGTACTTC.

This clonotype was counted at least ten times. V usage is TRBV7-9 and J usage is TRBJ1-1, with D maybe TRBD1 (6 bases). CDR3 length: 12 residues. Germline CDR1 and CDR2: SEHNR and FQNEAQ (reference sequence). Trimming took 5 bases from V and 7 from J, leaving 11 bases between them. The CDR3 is CASSPGTREAFF. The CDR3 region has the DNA TGTGCCAGCAGCCCCGGGACACGTGAAGCTTTCTTT.

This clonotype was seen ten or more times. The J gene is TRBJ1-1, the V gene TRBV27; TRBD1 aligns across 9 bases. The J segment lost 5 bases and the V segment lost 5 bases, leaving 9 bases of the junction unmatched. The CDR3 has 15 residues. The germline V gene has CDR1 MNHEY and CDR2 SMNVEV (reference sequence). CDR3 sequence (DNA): TGTGCCAGCAGTCCGGGGGACAGGGTGTGGACTGAAGCTTTCTTT. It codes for CASSPGDRVWTEAFF.

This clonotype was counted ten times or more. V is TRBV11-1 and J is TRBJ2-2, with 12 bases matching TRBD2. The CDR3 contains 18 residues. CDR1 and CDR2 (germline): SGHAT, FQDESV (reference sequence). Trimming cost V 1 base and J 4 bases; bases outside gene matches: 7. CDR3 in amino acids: CASSLERPGLAGTGELFF. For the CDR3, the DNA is TGTGCCAGCAGCTTAGAGCGTCCGGGACTAGCGGGCACCGGGGAGCTGTTTTTT.

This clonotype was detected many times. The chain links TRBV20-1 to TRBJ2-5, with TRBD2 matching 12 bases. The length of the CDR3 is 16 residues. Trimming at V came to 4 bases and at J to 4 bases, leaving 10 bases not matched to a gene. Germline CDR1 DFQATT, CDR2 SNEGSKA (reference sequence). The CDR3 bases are TGCAGTGCTACCGACGCGACTAGCGGGAGCGGAGAGACCCAGTACTTC. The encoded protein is CSATDATSGSGETQYF.

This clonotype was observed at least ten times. CDR3 in DNA: TGTGCCAGCAGTCTAGGGCCCCTTGGTGGCTACACCTTC. Protein sequence: CASSLGPLGGYTF. The chain recombines TRBV12-3 or TRBV12-4 with TRBJ1-2; unclear D gene. This CDR3 has 13 residues. Trimming shortened V by 5 bases and J by 7 bases, and 14 bases separated the two germline ends.

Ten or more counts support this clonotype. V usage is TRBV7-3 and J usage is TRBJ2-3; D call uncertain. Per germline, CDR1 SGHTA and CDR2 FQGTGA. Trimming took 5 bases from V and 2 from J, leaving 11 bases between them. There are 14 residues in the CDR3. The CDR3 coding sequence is TGTGCCAGCAGCCCTGGGATTGCCACAGATACGCAGTATTTT. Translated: CASSPGIATDTQYF. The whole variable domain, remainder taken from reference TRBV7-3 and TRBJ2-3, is GAGVSQTPSNKVTEKGKYVELRCDPISGHTALYWYRQSLGQGPEFLIYFQGTGAADDSGLPNDRFFAVRPEGSVSTLKIQRTERGDSAVYLCASSPGIATDTQYFGPGTRLTVL.

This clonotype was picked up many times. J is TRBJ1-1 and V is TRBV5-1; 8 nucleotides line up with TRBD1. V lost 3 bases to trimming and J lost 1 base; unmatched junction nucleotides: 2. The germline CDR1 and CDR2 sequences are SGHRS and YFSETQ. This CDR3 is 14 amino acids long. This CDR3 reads CASSSGQENTEAFF. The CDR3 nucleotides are TGCGCCAGCAGCTCGGGACAGGAGAACACTGAAGCTTTCTTT.

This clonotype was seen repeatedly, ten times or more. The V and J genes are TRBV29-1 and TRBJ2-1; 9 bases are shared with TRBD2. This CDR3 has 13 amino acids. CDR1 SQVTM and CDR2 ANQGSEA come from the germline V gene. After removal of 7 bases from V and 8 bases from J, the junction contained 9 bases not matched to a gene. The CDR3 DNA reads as TGCAGCGGGGGCGCGGGAGGGCCTTATGAGCAGTTCTTC. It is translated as CSGGAGGPYEQFF.

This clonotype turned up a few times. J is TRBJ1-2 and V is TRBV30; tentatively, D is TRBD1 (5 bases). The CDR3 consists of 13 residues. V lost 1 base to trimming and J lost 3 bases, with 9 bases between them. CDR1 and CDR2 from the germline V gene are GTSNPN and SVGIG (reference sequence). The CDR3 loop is CAWSGGGDYGYTF. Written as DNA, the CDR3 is TGTGCCTGGAGTGGTGGAGGGGACTATGGCTACACCTTC.

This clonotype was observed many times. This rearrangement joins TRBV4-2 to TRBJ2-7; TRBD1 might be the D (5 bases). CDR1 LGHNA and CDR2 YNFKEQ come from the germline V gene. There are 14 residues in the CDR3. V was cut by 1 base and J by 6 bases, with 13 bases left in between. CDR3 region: CASSQVLTGSEQYF. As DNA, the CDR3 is TGTGCCAGCAGCCAAGTCCTAACAGGCAGCGAGCAGTACTTC.

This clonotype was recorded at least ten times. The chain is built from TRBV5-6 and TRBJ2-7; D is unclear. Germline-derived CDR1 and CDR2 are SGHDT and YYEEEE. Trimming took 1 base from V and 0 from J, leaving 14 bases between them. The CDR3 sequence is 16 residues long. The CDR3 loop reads CASSLLPGGNSYEQYF. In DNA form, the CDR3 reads TGTGCCAGCAGCTTGCTGCCGGGTGGTAACTCCTACGAGCAGTACTTC.

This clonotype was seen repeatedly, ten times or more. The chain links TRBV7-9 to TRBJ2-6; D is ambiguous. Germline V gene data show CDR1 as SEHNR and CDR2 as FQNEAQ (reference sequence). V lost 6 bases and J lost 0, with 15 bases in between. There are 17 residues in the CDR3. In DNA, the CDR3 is TGTGCCAGCAGTCACGGTCTCGGGCCCTCTGGGGCCAACGTCCTGACTTTC. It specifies CASSHGLGPSGANVLTF.

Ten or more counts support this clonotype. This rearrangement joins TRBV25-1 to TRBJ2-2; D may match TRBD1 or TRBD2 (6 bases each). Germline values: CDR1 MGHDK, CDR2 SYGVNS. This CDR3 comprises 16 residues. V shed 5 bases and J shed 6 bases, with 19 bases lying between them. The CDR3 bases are TGTGCCAGCAGTCCGGTTGGAGGGGGTGCACCCGGGGAGCTGTTTTTT. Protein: CASSPVGGGAPGELFF.

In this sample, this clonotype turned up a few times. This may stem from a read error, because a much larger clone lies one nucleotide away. The CDR3 spells CASRFIGAQGLHF. The DNA of the CDR3 is TGTGCCAGCAGATTCATTGGGGCCCAAGGTCTCCACTTT. The V and J genes are TRBV12-3 or TRBV12-4 and TRBJ1-6, with a possible D match to TRBD1 (5 bases). CDR3 length equals 13 residues. The ends were cut back, 6 bases at V and 16 bases at J, with 19 bases in the middle.

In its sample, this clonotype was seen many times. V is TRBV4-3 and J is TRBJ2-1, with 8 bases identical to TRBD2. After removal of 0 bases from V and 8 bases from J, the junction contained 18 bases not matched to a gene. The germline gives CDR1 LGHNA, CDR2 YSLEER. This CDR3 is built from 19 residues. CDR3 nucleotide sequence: TGCGCCAGCAGCCAAGATGGCCCCCGATTCAGCGGGAGAGTGGATGAGCAGTTCTTC. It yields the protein CASSQDGPRFSGRVDEQFF.

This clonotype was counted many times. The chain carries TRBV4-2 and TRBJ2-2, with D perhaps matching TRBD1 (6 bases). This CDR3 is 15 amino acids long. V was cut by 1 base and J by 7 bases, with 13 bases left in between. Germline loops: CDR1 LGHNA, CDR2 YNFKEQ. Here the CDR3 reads CASSQASRGSGELFF. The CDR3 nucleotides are TGTGCCAGCAGCCAAGCTTCCAGGGGCAGCGGGGAGCTGTTTTTT.

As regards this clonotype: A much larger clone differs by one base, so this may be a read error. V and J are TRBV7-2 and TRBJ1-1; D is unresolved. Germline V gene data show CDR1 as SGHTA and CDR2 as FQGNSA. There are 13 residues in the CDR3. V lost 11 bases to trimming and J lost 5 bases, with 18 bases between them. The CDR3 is CAGVPVVRTEAFF. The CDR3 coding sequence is TGTGCCGGGGTCCCTGTCGTGAGGACTGAAGCTTTCTTT.

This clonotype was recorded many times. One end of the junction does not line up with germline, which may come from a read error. The DNA of the CDR3 is TGTGCCAGCAGGGAAGACGGAGCCAAAAACATTCAGTACTTC. Its protein is CASREDGAKNIQYF. The V call is TRBV6-1, the J call TRBJ2-4; no clear D. This CDR3 is 14 amino acids long. Germline CDR1 is MNHNS and CDR2 is SASEGT.

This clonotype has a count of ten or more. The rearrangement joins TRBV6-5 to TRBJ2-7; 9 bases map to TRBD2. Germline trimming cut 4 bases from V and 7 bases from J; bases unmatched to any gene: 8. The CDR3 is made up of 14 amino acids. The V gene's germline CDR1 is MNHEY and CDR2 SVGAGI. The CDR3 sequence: CASSLAGETMEQYF. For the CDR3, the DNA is TGTGCCAGCAGTTTAGCGGGAGAAACTATGGAGCAGTACTTC.

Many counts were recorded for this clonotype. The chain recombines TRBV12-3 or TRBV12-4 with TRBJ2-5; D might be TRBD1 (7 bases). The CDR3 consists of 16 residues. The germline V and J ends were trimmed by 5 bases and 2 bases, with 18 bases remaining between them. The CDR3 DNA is TGTGCCAGCAGTGGTTCGGAGGGGGCCCATCAAGAGACCCAGTACTTC. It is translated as CASSGSEGAHQETQYF.

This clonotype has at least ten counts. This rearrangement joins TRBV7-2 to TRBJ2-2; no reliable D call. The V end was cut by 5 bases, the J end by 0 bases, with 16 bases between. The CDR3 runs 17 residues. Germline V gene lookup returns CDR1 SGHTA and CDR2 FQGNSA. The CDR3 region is CASSEGWGTTNTGELFF. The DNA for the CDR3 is TGTGCCAGCAGCGAAGGTTGGGGTACTACGAACACCGGGGAGCTGTTTTTT.

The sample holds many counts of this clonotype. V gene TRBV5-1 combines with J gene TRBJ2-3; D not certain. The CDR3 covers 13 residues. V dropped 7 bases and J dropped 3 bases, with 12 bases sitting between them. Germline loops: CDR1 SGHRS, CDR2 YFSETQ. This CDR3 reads CASRSSSTDTQYF. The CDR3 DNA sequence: TGCGCCAGCCGCAGCTCGAGTACAGATACGCAGTATTTT.